Each of the 3 T cell receptor beta chains below was sequenced from the same sample in a study of graft-versus-host responses after intestinal transplantation. For these receptors, no antigen is known. The data were produced by immunoSEQ multiplex PCR, yet TCRdb's version contains in-frame clones alone and is incomplete. The data hold some 130,000 clones, with over 85% observed a single time. The sequencing here drew on unstimulated CD4+ T cells sorted from spleen or lymph node cells, taken before intestinal transplant. The receptors here all came from a human donor who received an intestinal transplant.

The chain employs TRBV9 and TRBJ2-5, with D perhaps matching TRBD2 (7 bases). Germline V gives CDR1 SGDLS, CDR2 YYNGEE. The germline V and J ends were trimmed by 2 bases and 2 bases, with 13 bases remaining between them. The CDR3 runs to 15 residues. The CDR3 loop is CASSVTGREQETQYF. CDR3 nucleotides: TGTGCCAGCAGCGTCACAGGGAGGGAACAAGAGACCCAGTACTTC.

The rearrangement uses TRBV5-1 and TRBJ1-5; perhaps TRBD1 as D (5 bases). The CDR3 spans 13 residues. CDR1 is SGHRS and CDR2 is YFSETQ in the germline V gene. V lost 9 bases to trimming and J lost 3 bases, with 13 bases between them. CDR3: CAILGGYNQPQHF. The CDR3 nucleotides are TGCGCCATCCTCGGGGGATACAATCAGCCCCAGCATTTT. Looking up the rest from reference TRBV5-1 and TRBJ1-5 gives the full variable domain: KAGVTQTPRYLIKTRGQQVTLSCSPISGHRSVSWYQQTPGQGLQFLFEYFSETQRNKGNFPGRFSGRQFSNSRSEMNVSTLELGDSALYLCAILGGYNQPQHFGDGTRLSIL.

The chain recombines TRBV5-1 with TRBJ2-1; the match to TRBD1 covers 7 bases. Germline CDR1 SGHRS, CDR2 YFSETQ. The CDR3 has 17 residues. The ends lost 3 bases at V and 4 bases at J; junction bases unmatched: 13. CDR3 nucleotide sequence: TGCGCCAGCAGCTCGCCGGTGGGGACAGATAAATACAATGAGCAGTTCTTC. This encodes CASSSPVGTDKYNEQFF.